These T cell receptor beta chains were read from a single sample in a study of blood T cell repertoires in COVID-19. Using immunoSEQ multiplex PCR, the repertoire was profiled, and TCRdb retains in-frame clones only, with some absent. The sample shows about 120,000 clones, approximately 87% of them seen only once. The sequencing sample was made of peripheral blood. These receptors were collected from a woman aged 45-59 years with acute or convalescent COVID-19. Each CDR3 is given with its conserved first and last residue. Each record gives: CDR3 protein, CDR3 DNA, J gene, D gene, V gene, clone size. D genes are given only for firm matches. Not all rows give a size; the values are once, few, many and, for expanded clones, a class.

CDR3: CATSSAQGPYGYTF
DNA: TGTGCCACCAGCAGCGCACAGGGACCCTATGGCTACACCTTC
J: TRBJ1-2
D: .
V: TRBV15
size: .

CDR3: CAISESGSRTEAFF
DNA: TGTGCCATCAGTGAGTCCGGGAGTAGGACTGAAGCTTTCTTT
J: TRBJ1-1
D: .
V: TRBV10-3
size: .

CDR3: CAISDVQGIEAFF
DNA: TGTGCCATCAGCGATGTACAGGGGATTGAAGCTTTCTTT
J: TRBJ1-1
D: TRBD1
V: TRBV10-3
size: .

CDR3: CASSPLAGGTYEQYF
DNA: TGTGCCAGTAGTCCCTTAGCGGGGGGGACCTACGAGCAGTACTTC
J: TRBJ2-7
D: TRBD2
V: TRBV19
size: once

CDR3: CATSRGGGETQYF
DNA: TGTGCCACCAGCAGAGGGGGGGGAGAGACCCAGTACTTC
J: TRBJ2-5
D: TRBD2
V: TRBV15
size: .

CDR3: CATSGETGSSTDTQYF
DNA: TGTGCCACCAGCGGTGAAACAGGGTCTAGCACAGATACGCAGTATTTT
J: TRBJ2-3
D: .
V: TRBV15
size: once

CDR3: CASSLGGYDTQYF
DNA: TGTGCCAGCAGTTTAGGGGGCTACGATACGCAGTATTTT
J: TRBJ2-3
D: TRBD1
V: TRBV2
size: .

CDR3: CAWSDLAGPGVTQYF
DNA: TGTGCCTGGAGTGATCTAGCGGGTCCTGGCGTGACCCAGTACTTC
J: TRBJ2-5
D: TRBD2
V: TRBV30
size: few

CDR3: CASSSGKGGELFF
DNA: TGTGCCAGCAGCTCGGGGAAGGGCGGGGAGCTGTTTTTT
J: TRBJ2-2
D: .
V: TRBV7-3
size: few

CDR3: CASSEIRGTEAFF
DNA: TGCGCCAGCAGTGAGATCCGGGGCACTGAAGCTTTCTTT
J: TRBJ1-1
D: .
V: TRBV10-2
size: .

CDR3: CASNEGNYGYTF
DNA: TGTGCCAGTAACGAGGGTAACTATGGCTACACCTTC
J: TRBJ1-2
D: .
V: TRBV19
size: .

CDR3: CASRSDRWTEAFF
DNA: TGCGCCAGCAGGAGTGACAGGTGGACTGAAGCTTTCTTT
J: TRBJ1-1
D: .
V: TRBV5-1
size: .

CDR3: CASSPRTSGSFDEQFF
DNA: TGTGCCAGCAGTCCTCGGACTAGCGGGAGCTTCGATGAGCAGTTCTTC
J: TRBJ2-1
D: TRBD2
V: TRBV25-1
size: .

CDR3: CASSTLSGTGGNQPQHF
DNA: TGTGCCAGTAGTACTCTCTCCGGGACAGGTGGCAATCAGCCCCAGCATTTT
J: TRBJ1-5
D: TRBD1
V: TRBV19
size: .

CDR3: CASSPSVIVSTDTQYF
DNA: TGTGCCAGCTCACCGAGCGTGATAGTTAGCACAGATACGCAGTATTTT
J: TRBJ2-3
D: .
V: TRBV18
size: once

CDR3: CASSWGTGFDEQYF
DNA: TGTGCCAGCAGCTGGGGGACAGGGTTTGACGAGCAGTACTTC
J: TRBJ2-7
D: TRBD1
V: TRBV11-3
size: .

CDR3: CASSLAEGLNTEAFF
DNA: TGTGCCAGCAGCTTAGCGGAGGGGCTGAACACTGAAGCTTTCTTT
J: TRBJ1-1
D: .
V: TRBV7-2
size: .

CDR3: CASSQEAGGFTEAFF
DNA: TGTGCCAGCAGCCAAGAGGCAGGGGGCTTCACTGAAGCTTTCTTT
J: TRBJ1-1
D: TRBD1
V: TRBV3-1/TRBV3-2
size: .

CDR3: CASSYSQGASGYTF
DNA: TGTGCCAGCAGTTACTCGCAGGGGGCCTCGGGCTACACCTTC
J: TRBJ1-2
D: TRBD1
V: TRBV6-5
size: .

CDR3: CASSPRNINYGYTF
DNA: TGTGCCAGCAGCCCTAGAAACATAAACTATGGCTACACCTTC
J: TRBJ1-2
D: .
V: TRBV13
size: .

CDR3: CASRTGTHYTGELFF
DNA: TGCGCCAGCAGAACCGGGACACACTACACCGGGGAGCTGTTTTTT
J: TRBJ2-2
D: .
V: TRBV10-2
size: .

CDR3: CARIKSGHTYNEQFF
DNA: TGTGCCAGGATAAAGAGCGGGCATACCTACAATGAGCAGTTCTTC
J: TRBJ2-1
D: .
V: TRBV25-1
size: .

CDR3: CASSQAGLLDTDTQYF
DNA: TGTGCCAGCAGCCAAGCTGGACTTTTAGACACAGATACGCAGTATTTT
J: TRBJ2-3
D: .
V: TRBV14
size: few

CDR3: CASSEGDPREQFF
DNA: TGTGCCAGCAGCGAGGGGGACCCCCGGGAGCAGTTCTTC
J: TRBJ2-1
D: .
V: TRBV9
size: once

CDR3: CASSLDRGSYNSPLHF
DNA: TGTGCCAGCAGCCTGGACAGAGGCTCCTATAATTCACCCCTCCACTTT
J: TRBJ1-6
D: .
V: TRBV7-2
size: .

CDR3: CASSYSARGAGEKLFF
DNA: TGTGCCAGCAGTTACTCTGCCCGGGGGGCCGGTGAAAAACTGTTTTTT
J: TRBJ1-4
D: .
V: TRBV6-5
size: .

CDR3: CASSLLIAAELFF
DNA: TGTGCCAGCAGCTTGCTGATAGCAGCTGAACTGTTTTTT
J: TRBJ1-4
D: .
V: TRBV5-5
size: .

CDR3: CAVGTAKNIQYF
DNA: TGTGCCGTCGGGACAGCTAAAAACATTCAGTACTTC
J: TRBJ2-4
D: TRBD1
V: TRBV10-3
size: .

CDR3: CASSHEEGAGVLEQYF
DNA: TGTGCCAGCAGCCATGAAGAAGGAGCGGGAGTTCTCGAGCAGTACTTC
J: TRBJ2-7
D: TRBD2
V: TRBV4-2
size: .

CDR3: CASSQLQGTNQPQHF
DNA: TGTGCCAGCAGCCAATTACAGGGGACCAATCAGCCCCAGCATTTT
J: TRBJ1-5
D: TRBD1
V: TRBV6-5
size: .

CDR3: CASSGRRQGAQGYTF
DNA: TGTGCCAGTAGTGGACGAAGACAGGGGGCGCAAGGCTACACCTTC
J: TRBJ1-2
D: TRBD1
V: TRBV19
size: .

CDR3: CASTKGASPLHF
DNA: TGTGCCAGTACGAAGGGAGCCTCACCCCTCCACTTT
J: TRBJ1-6
D: .
V: TRBV19
size: once

CDR3: CASSSSILAGGRSYEQYF
DNA: TGTGCCAGCAGCTCCAGCATACTAGCGGGGGGGCGGTCCTACGAGCAGTACTTC
J: TRBJ2-7
D: TRBD2
V: TRBV7-2
size: .

CDR3: CSVEREVNTEAFF
DNA: TGCAGCGTTGAACGGGAGGTAAACACTGAAGCTTTCTTT
J: TRBJ1-1
D: .
V: TRBV29-1
size: .

CDR3: CASSLGVQDRVLGSPLHF
DNA: TGTGCCAGCAGCTTAGGGGTCCAGGACAGGGTGCTCGGCTCACCCCTCCACTTT
J: TRBJ1-6
D: TRBD1
V: TRBV7-9
size: .

CDR3: CASRTRDRFNYGYTF
DNA: TGTGCAAGTCGCACGAGAGACAGATTTAACTATGGCTACACCTTC
J: TRBJ1-2
D: .
V: TRBV12-2
size: .

CDR3: CASSPGTYNEQFF
DNA: TGTGCCAGCAGCCCGGGAACCTACAATGAGCAGTTCTTC
J: TRBJ2-1
D: .
V: TRBV5-4
size: once

CDR3: CASSLSGYNQPQHF
DNA: TGTGCCAGCAGTTTATCCGGTTACAATCAGCCCCAGCATTTT
J: TRBJ1-5
D: .
V: TRBV27
size: .

CDR3: CASSAGNSYEQYF
DNA: TGTGCCAGCAGCGCAGGGAACTCCTACGAGCAGTACTTC
J: TRBJ2-7
D: .
V: TRBV11-2
size: .

CDR3: CASSLETVSTNEKLFF
DNA: TGTGCCAGCAGCTTAGAGACAGTTTCAACTAATGAAAAACTGTTTTTT
J: TRBJ1-4
D: .
V: TRBV7-2
size: .

CDR3: CASSQTGKSTDTQYF
DNA: TGTGCCAGCAGCCAAACGGGGAAGAGCACAGATACGCAGTATTTT
J: TRBJ2-3
D: .
V: TRBV7-2
size: .

CDR3: CASSPTFSGNTIYF
DNA: TGTGCCAGCAGCCCGACATTCTCTGGAAACACCATATATTTT
J: TRBJ1-3
D: .
V: TRBV11-2
size: .

CDR3: CASSVSTRGLNSPLHF
DNA: TGTGCCAGTAGTGTGTCGACCCGGGGACTTAATTCACCCCTCCACTTT
J: TRBJ1-6
D: .
V: TRBV19
size: few

CDR3: CASSLDPQGAQAYGYTF
DNA: TGTGCCAGCAGCTTGGATCCACAGGGGGCGCAAGCCTATGGCTACACCTTC
J: TRBJ1-2
D: TRBD1
V: TRBV5-8
size: once

CDR3: CASRYENTEAFF
DNA: TGTGCCAGCAGGTACGAGAATACTGAAGCTTTCTTT
J: TRBJ1-1
D: .
V: TRBV7-9
size: .

CDR3: CATSESGPGGYNEQFF
DNA: TGTGCCACCAGTGAGTCCGGGCCTGGCGGGTACAATGAGCAGTTCTTC
J: TRBJ2-1
D: .
V: TRBV24-1
size: .

CDR3: CASAWRGLSWVNEKLFF
DNA: TGTGCCAGCGCTTGGAGAGGTCTAAGCTGGGTTAATGAAAAACTGTTTTTT
J: TRBJ1-4
D: .
V: TRBV5-8
size: .

CDR3: CASSKEGLICSPLHF
DNA: TGTGCCAGCAGCAAAGAGGGGTTGATTTGCTCACCCCTCCACTTT
J: TRBJ1-6
D: .
V: TRBV21-1
size: .

CDR3: CASSLAPTSVRVNIQYF
DNA: TGTGCCAGCAGCTTGGCCCCCACTAGCGTTCGGGTAAACATTCAGTACTTC
J: TRBJ2-4
D: TRBD2
V: TRBV5-6
size: .

CDR3: CASSLVRAGEQFF
DNA: TGTGCCAGCAGCTTGGTCAGGGCTGGTGAGCAGTTCTTC
J: TRBJ2-1
D: .
V: TRBV5-6
size: .

CDR3: CASSYRVGDTIYF
DNA: TGTGCCAGCAGCTATAGGGTCGGGGACACCATATATTTT
J: TRBJ1-3
D: .
V: TRBV11-2
size: .

CDR3: CASSFGYGITGELFF
DNA: TGTGCCAGCAGCTTTGGTTACGGGATCACCGGGGAGCTGTTTTTT
J: TRBJ2-2
D: .
V: TRBV7-2
size: .

CDR3: CASSFSPGAESYGYTF
DNA: TGTGCCAGCAGCTTCAGCCCAGGGGCCGAGAGTTATGGCTACACCTTC
J: TRBJ1-2
D: .
V: TRBV5-5
size: .

CDR3: CAWSDRANYGYTF
DNA: TGTGCCTGGAGCGACAGGGCTAACTATGGCTACACCTTC
J: TRBJ1-2
D: TRBD1
V: TRBV30
size: few

CDR3: CASSLLAGPYNEQFF
DNA: TGTGCCAGCAGCTTGTTAGCGGGGCCCTACAATGAGCAGTTCTTC
J: TRBJ2-1
D: TRBD2
V: TRBV7-9
size: .

CDR3: CATSDPGNEQYF
DNA: TGTGCCACCAGTGATCCAGGGAACGAGCAGTACTTC
J: TRBJ2-7
D: .
V: TRBV24-1
size: once

CDR3: CASISDRGNGYTF
DNA: TGTGCCAGCATCTCGGACAGGGGCAACGGCTACACCTTC
J: TRBJ1-2
D: TRBD1
V: TRBV2
size: few

CDR3: CASSRGHQETQYF
DNA: TGTGCCAGCTCACGGGGACATCAAGAGACCCAGTACTTC
J: TRBJ2-5
D: .
V: TRBV18
size: .

CDR3: CASSFGQLGLRETQYF
DNA: TGTGCCAGCAGCTTCGGTCAACTGGGCCTCCGAGAGACCCAGTACTTC
J: TRBJ2-5
D: .
V: TRBV7-9
size: .